The subject of this entry is one T cell receptor beta chain. A junction boundary mismatches the germline segment, possibly from a read error. CDR3 length: 15 residues. Germline values: CDR1 SGHDN, CDR2 FVKESK. Some clones are missing from TCRdb's copy, which holds only in-frame ones; the method was immunoSEQ multiplex PCR. This sample has fewer than 130,000 clones, with 76% found just once. The record originates from a study of blood T cell repertoires in COVID-19. Whole-study context: Samples representing acute and convalescent COVID-19 were sourced from the United States, Italy and Spain.

The sequenced sample consisted of peripheral blood. This clonotype was obtained from a woman of 80 years or more with acute or convalescent COVID-19. The J gene is TRBJ1-2, the V gene TRBV14, with 11 bases fitting TRBD1. CDR3 bases: TGTGCCAGCAGCCAAACTTCCGGGACAGGGGGTTTTGTGGACTTC. Amino acid sequence: CASSQTSGTGGFVDF.